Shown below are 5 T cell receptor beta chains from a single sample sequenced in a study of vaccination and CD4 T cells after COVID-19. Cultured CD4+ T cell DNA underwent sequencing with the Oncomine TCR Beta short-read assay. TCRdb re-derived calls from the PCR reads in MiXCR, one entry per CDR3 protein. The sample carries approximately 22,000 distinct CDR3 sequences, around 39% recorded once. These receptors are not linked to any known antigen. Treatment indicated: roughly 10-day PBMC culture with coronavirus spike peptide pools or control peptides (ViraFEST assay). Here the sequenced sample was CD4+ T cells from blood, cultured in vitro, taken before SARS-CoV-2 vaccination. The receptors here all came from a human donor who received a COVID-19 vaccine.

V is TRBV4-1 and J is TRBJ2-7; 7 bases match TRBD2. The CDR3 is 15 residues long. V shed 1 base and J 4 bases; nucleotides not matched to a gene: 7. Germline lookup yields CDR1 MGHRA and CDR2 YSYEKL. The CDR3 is CASSQGPSGRYEQYF. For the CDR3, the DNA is TGCGCCAGCAGCCAAGGGCCTAGCGGACGATACGAGCAGTACTTC.

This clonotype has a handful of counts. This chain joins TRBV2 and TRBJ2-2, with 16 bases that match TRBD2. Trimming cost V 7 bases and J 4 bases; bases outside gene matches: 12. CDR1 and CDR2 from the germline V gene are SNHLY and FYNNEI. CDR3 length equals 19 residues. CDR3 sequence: CASNIPGTSGGAGTGELFF. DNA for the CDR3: TGTGCCAGCAATATACCCGGGACTAGCGGGGGGGCGGGCACCGGGGAGCTGTTTTTT.

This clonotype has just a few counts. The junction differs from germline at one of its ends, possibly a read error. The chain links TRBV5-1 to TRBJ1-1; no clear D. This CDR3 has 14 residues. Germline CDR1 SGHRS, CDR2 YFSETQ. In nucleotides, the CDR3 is TGCGCCAGCAGCCCCAAGGAGGTGAAAACTGAAGCTTTCTTT. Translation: CASSPKEVKTEAFF.

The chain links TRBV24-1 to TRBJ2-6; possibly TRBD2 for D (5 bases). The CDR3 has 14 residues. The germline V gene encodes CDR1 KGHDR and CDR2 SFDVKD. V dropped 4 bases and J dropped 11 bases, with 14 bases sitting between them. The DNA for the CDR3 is TGTGCCACCAGTGAGAGCGGTATGGACCACGTCCTGACTTTC. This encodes CATSESGMDHVLTF.

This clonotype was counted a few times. This CDR3 is CASRSTTLSYTEAFF. In DNA form, the CDR3 reads TGCGCCAGCAGATCAACTACTCTCAGTTACACTGAAGCTTTCTTT. The V and J genes are TRBV5-1 and TRBJ1-1; no reliable D call. The V end was cut by 5 bases, the J end by 3 bases, with 17 bases between. The germline gives CDR1 SGHRS, CDR2 YFSETQ. CDR3 size: 15 residues.